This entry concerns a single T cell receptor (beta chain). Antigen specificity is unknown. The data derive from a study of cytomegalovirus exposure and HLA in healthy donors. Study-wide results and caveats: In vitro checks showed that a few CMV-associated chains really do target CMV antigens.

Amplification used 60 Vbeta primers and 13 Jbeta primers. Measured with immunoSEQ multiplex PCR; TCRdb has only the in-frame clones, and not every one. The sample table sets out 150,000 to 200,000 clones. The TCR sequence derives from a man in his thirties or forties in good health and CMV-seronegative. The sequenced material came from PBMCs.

In DNA, the CDR3 is TGTGCCAGCACCGGACAGGGCTATCAGCCCCAGCATTTT. Translating it yields CASTGQGYQPQHF. The chain employs TRBV2 and TRBJ1-5; 8 bases map to TRBD1. Germline CDR1 and CDR2: SNHLY and FYNNEI. V lost 7 bases and J lost 5; bases outside the gene matches: 4. This CDR3 contains 13 residues. The full variable domain, in which reference TRBV2 and TRBJ1-5 provide the parts outside the CDR3, is EPEVTQTPSHQVTQMGQEVILRCVPISNHLYFYWYRQILGQKVEFLVSFYNNEISEKSEIFDDQFSVERPDGSNFTLKIRSTKLEDSAMYFCASTGQGYQPQHFGDGTRLSIL.